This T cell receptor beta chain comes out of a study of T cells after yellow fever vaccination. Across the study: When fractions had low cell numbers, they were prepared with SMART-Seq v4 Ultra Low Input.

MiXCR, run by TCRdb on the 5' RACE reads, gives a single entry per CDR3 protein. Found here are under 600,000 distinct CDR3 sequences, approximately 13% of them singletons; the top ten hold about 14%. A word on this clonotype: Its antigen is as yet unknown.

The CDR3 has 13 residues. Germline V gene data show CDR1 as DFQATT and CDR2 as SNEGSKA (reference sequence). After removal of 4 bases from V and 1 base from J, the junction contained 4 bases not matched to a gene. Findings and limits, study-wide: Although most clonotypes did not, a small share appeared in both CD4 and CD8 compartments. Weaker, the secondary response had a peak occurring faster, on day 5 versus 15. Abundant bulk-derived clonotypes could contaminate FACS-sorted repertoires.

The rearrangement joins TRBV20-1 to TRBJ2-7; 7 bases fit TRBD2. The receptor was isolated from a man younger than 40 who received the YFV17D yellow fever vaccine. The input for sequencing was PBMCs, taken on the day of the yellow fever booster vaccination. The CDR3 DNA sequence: TGCAGTGCTAACCGGGGAGGGTCCTACGAGCAGTACTTC. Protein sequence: CSANRGGSYEQYF.